Sequencing of this T cell receptor (beta chain) was carried out in a study of a mutant IDH1 vaccine in newly diagnosed glioma. On the study more broadly: Once 4-6 weeks had passed after radiotherapy alone, vaccination started, or it started with temozolomide cycles. Patients arrived already treated with radiotherapy, temozolomide, or both, most having had both.

This CDR3 is built from 15 residues. V was shortened by 4 bases and J by 6 bases, with 16 bases between the two germline ends. Germline-derived CDR1 and CDR2 are SGHNT and YYREEE (reference sequence). Time point specified: week 35, safety follow-up. What each vaccine dose contained was 300 ug of mutant IDH1 20-mer peptide, accompanied by topical imiquimod. Concerning this clone itself: Its antigen is not known.

The protocol was immunoSEQ multiplex PCR, while the TCRdb copy is restricted to in-frame clones and leaves out a portion. The table lists about 54,000 clones, roughly 84% of them singletons, with approximately 4% in the top ten. Sequenced here: PBMCs, sampled from a glioma patient whose treatment included an IDH1 peptide vaccine. The sequence was collected from a woman younger than 35 with glioma. The chain uses TRBV5-4 and TRBJ2-2; D unclear. The CDR3, as DNA: TGTGCCAGCAGCCCCCGACGGACGGGCGCCGGGGAGCTGTTTTTT. Protein sequence: CASSPRRTGAGELFF. The full variable domain, its missing parts supplied by reference TRBV5-4 and TRBJ2-2, is ETGVTQSPTHLIKTRGQQVTLRCSSQSGHNTVSWYQQALGQGPQFIFQYYREEENGRGNFPPRFSGLQFPNYSSELNVNALELDDSALYLCASSPRRTGAGELFFGEGSRLTVL.